This T cell receptor beta chain was sequenced in a study of T-cell memory formation after mild COVID-19. Study observations and caveats: Memory sampled before infection contained some responding clones, suggesting cross-reactive memory joined. Contracting clones, day 15 to 85, had balanced CD4/CD8, and later expanders favored CD4+.

Constant-segment-primed 5'RACE gave TCR alpha and TCR beta cDNA libraries with sample barcodes and UMIs. TCRdb reprocessed the 5' RACE reads via MiXCR and lists one record per CDR3 protein. The sample gives about 130,000 distinct CDR3 sequences, approximately 6.3% of which show up once; over 2% is in the top ten. On this clonotype: What it binds is not known.

The ends were cut back, 0 bases at V and 1 base at J, with 15 bases in the middle. Per the germline V gene, CDR1 is LNHNV and CDR2 is YYDKDF (reference sequence). The CDR3 totals 17 residues. This receptor was taken from an adult woman who had mild COVID-19 (a few samples of this study predate the infection). Cell type and time point are not known. V is TRBV15 and J is TRBJ1-2; D is ambiguous. The sequenced sample was PBMCs or a T cell subset sorted from them (not recorded which). The CDR3, as DNA: TGTGCCACCAGCAGAGAGGTGCGGGTCAGCGGTAACTATGGCTACACCTTC. Translated: CATSREVRVSGNYGYTF.